This T cell receptor beta chain was sequenced during a study of blood T cell repertoires in COVID-19. As for the study in general: The United States, Italy and Spain supplied acute and convalescent COVID-19 samples.

Patients of the Seattle cohort, enrolled during active infection, were followed longitudinally. The protocol was immunoSEQ multiplex PCR, while the TCRdb copy is restricted to in-frame clones and leaves out a portion. The sample carries 190,000 or so clones, over 80% recorded once. V lost 6 bases, J lost 7 bases, and 5 bases stayed unmatched. This CDR3 is built from 12 residues. Germline values: CDR1 WNHNN, CDR2 SYGVQD (reference sequence). Sequencing was done on a sample of peripheral blood. The V and J genes are TRBV10-1 and TRBJ2-7, with TRBD1 matching 8 bases. This sequence was found in a man aged 55 to 70 with COVID-19, enrolled during active disease. The DNA of the CDR3 is TGCGCCAGCAGCCCCAACAGGGGGGAGCAGTACTTC. It is translated as CASSPNRGEQYF.